Here is one TCR beta chain with its context. This CDR3 has 11 residues. This entry comes from a study of T cell responses to AZD1222 COVID-19 vaccine. The assay was immunoSEQ multiplex PCR, and TCRdb's table has in-frame clones only and misses some. The profile covers some 150,000 clones, with approximately 87% appearing a single time and 4% to 5.5% taken by the ten largest. The V gene is TRBV21-1, the J gene TRBJ2-7; the listed D gene, TRBD1, was not tested against the DNA. TRBV21-1 is reported as a pseudogene. This clonotype was sampled from an adult who received the AZD1222 COVID-19 vaccine. Sequenced material: peripheral blood, taken 28 days after the second AZD1222 dose. In DNA, the CDR3 is TGTGCCAGCAACCGACCGGGACACCTGTACTTC. Translated, it gives CASNRPGHLYF.